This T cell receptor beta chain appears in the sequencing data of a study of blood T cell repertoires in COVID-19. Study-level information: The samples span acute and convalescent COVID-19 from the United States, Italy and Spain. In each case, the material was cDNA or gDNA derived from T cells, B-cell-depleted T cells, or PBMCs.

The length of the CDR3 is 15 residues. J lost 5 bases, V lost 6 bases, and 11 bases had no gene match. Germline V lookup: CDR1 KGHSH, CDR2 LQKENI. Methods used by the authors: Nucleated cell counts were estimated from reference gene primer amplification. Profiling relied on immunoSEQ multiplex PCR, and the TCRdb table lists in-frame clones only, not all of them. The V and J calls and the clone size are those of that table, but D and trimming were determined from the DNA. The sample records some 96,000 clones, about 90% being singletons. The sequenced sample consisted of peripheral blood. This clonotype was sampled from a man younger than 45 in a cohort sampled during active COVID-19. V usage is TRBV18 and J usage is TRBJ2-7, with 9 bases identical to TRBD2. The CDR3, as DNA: TGTGCCAGCTCCCCCCGCCCTGGCGGGGGGGACGAGCAGTACTTC. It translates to CASSPRPGGGDEQYF.